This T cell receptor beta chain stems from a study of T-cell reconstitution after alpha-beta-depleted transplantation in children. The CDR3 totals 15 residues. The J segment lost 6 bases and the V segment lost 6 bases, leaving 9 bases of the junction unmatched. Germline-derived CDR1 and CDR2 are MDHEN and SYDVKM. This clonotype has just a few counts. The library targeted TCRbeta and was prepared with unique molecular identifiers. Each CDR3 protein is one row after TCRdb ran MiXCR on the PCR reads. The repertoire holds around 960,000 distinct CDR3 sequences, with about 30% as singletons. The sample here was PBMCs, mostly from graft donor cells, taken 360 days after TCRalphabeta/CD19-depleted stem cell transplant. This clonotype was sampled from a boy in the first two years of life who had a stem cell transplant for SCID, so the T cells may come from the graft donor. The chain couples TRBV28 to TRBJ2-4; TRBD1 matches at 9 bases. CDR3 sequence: CASSPTTGGRNIQYF. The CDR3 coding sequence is TGTGCCAGCAGCCCAACAACAGGGGGCAGAAACATTCAGTACTTC.